The next 17 T cell receptor beta chains were all read from a single sample in a study of Ad26.COV2.S vaccination and SARS-CoV-2 variants. Using immunoSEQ multiplex PCR, the repertoire was profiled, and TCRdb retains in-frame clones only, with some absent. Of roughly 390,000 clones listed, around nine tenths were seen once; the top ten hold 3% to 3.5%. Treatment described: roughly 19 received Ad26.COV2.S at low or high dose, single or two shots; roughly 5 received placebo; per-sample allocation not given. Day 63 after the first vaccine or placebo injection was the time point for sampling. The starting material was peripheral blood, obtained in a trial of Ad26.COV2.S vaccine versus placebo. The receptors were gathered from a person between 18 and 59 years old who received the Ad26.COV2.S COVID-19 vaccine or a placebo.

The chain employs TRBV4-3 and TRBJ1-6; D gene uncertain. The germline V gene has CDR1 LGHNA and CDR2 YSLEER. Trimming stripped 0 bases from V and 10 bases from J, with 7 bases between. This CDR3 region has 13 residues. The CDR3 nucleotides read TGCGCCAGCAGCCAAGATTGGAGGTCACCCCTCCACTTT. Translated: CASSQDWRSPLHF.

This chain connects TRBV21-1 to TRBJ1-2. TRBV21-1 is shown as a pseudogene. The CDR3 totals 15 residues. The CDR3 sequence is CAAKGTGGPKYGYTF. For the CDR3, the DNA is TGTGCCGCAAAGGGGACGGGCGGTCCGAAGTATGGCTACACCTTC.

J is TRBJ1-1 and V is TRBV6-6; TRBD1 is a possible D gene (5 bases). Germline CDR1 reads MNHNY; CDR2 reads SVGAGI (reference sequence). CDR3 size: 14 residues. V lost 5 bases and J 1 base, leaving 11 bases between the germline ends. In nucleotides, the CDR3 is TGTGCCAGCAGTAGCGGTGGGGGGAACACTGAAGCTTTCTTT. This codes for CASSSGGGNTEAFF.

This clone was seen just once. This sequence joins TRBV19 and TRBJ2-5; 9 nucleotides line up with TRBD2. Germline assignment: CDR1 LNHDA and CDR2 SQIVND (reference sequence). V shed 3 bases, J shed 2 bases, and the junction held 4 bases outside the gene matches. The CDR3 has 15 residues. CDR3 protein: CASSMSSGDQETQYF. The CDR3 nucleotides read TGTGCCAGTAGTATGTCTAGCGGGGATCAAGAGACCCAGTACTTC.

This chain joins TRBV28 and TRBJ2-5, with D possibly called TRBD1 or TRBD2 (5 bases each). Germline loops: CDR1 MDHEN, CDR2 SYDVKM. V was trimmed by 8 bases and J by 5 bases, leaving 18 bases between them. This CDR3 region has 14 residues. CDR3 loop: CASARRGVRETQYF. The CDR3 nucleotides read TGTGCCAGCGCCCGGAGAGGGGTGCGTGAGACCCAGTACTTC.

This chain connects TRBV19 to TRBJ1-5, with D perhaps TRBD1 (5 bases). The CDR3 contains 17 residues. CDR1 LNHDA and CDR2 SQIVND come from the germline V gene (reference sequence). The V end was cut by 0 bases, the J end by 1 base, with 13 bases between. CDR3 sequence: CASSIDPGWGSNQPQHF. The DNA for the CDR3 is TGTGCCAGTAGTATAGATCCAGGGTGGGGGAGCAATCAGCCCCAGCATTTT.

This clone turned up a few times. The chain carries TRBV3-1 (or the pseudogene TRBV3-2) and TRBJ1-1; D gene unclear. Trimming took off 1 base at V and 2 bases at J, with 8 bases between the two ends. Germline loops: CDR1 LGHDT, CDR2 YNNKEL (reference sequence). The CDR3 consists of 14 residues. DNA for the CDR3: TGTGCCAGCAGCCAAGCGGTCAGTAACACTGAAGCTTTCTTT. Its protein product is CASSQAVSNTEAFF.

This clone was picked up one time. This chain connects TRBV9 to TRBJ2-7; 9 positions agree with TRBD1. V shed 4 bases and J 4 bases; nucleotides not matched to a gene: 9. Germline loops: CDR1 SGDLS, CDR2 YYNGEE. The CDR3 runs 15 residues. The CDR3 DNA reads as TGTGCCAGCAGCCCAGGGGACAGGGATTTATACGAGCAGTACTTC. Its protein is CASSPGDRDLYEQYF.

The rearrangement joins TRBV19 to TRBJ2-3; D is tentatively TRBD1 or TRBD2 (5 bases each). V shed 3 bases and J shed 1 base, with 11 bases lying between them. The CDR3 loop spans 15 amino acids. Germline-derived CDR1 and CDR2 are LNHDA and SQIVND (reference sequence). CDR3 region: CASSIWDGGTDTQYF. In nucleotides, the CDR3 is TGTGCCAGTAGTATTTGGGACGGAGGCACAGATACGCAGTATTTT. Combining the CDR3 with reference TRBV19 and TRBJ2-3 gives the whole variable domain DGGITQSPKYLFRKEGQNVTLSCEQNLNHDAMYWYRQDPGQGLRLIYYSQIVNDFQKGDIAEGYSVSREKKESFPLTVTSAQKNPTAFYLCASSIWDGGTDTQYFGPGTRLTVL.

The V call is TRBV5-1, the J call TRBJ2-3; D assignment may be TRBD1 or TRBD2 (6 bases each). V gave up 0 bases and J gave up 0 bases, with 11 bases separating them. Germline values: CDR1 SGHRS, CDR2 YFSETQ. This CDR3 contains 16 residues. The CDR3 DNA reads TGCGCCAGCAGCTTGGTAGTCGGGGGCAGCACAGATACGCAGTATTTT. Its protein product is CASSLVVGGSTDTQYF.

This clone was recorded at least ten times. This chain joins TRBV15 and TRBJ1-6; 8 bases fit TRBD1. Unmatched junction bases numbered 12, after V lost 5 bases and J lost 6 bases. Germline values: CDR1 LNHNV, CDR2 YYDKDF (reference sequence). The length of the CDR3 is 17 residues. The CDR3 here is CATSPDRDPFRNSPLHF. As DNA, the CDR3 is TGTGCCACCAGCCCGGACAGGGACCCCTTTCGTAATTCACCCCTCCACTTT.

The genes are TRBV4-3 and TRBJ1-5; D is unresolved. V lost 0 bases and J lost 5, with 11 bases in between. The CDR3 length is 15 residues. Looked up from germline, CDR1 is LGHNA and CDR2 is YSLEER. CDR3 in DNA: TGCGCCAGCAGCCAAGATAGAGAGGGATATCAGCCCCAGCATTTT. Its translation: CASSQDREGYQPQHF.

V gene TRBV29-1 combines with J gene TRBJ2-1; 8 bases align to TRBD2. The junction had 9 bases not matched to a gene; V was cut back by 5 bases and J by 6 bases. CDR1 is SQVTM and CDR2 is ANQGSEA in the germline V gene. The CDR3 is 14 amino acids. The DNA for the CDR3 is TGCAGCGTTATGTGGCGGGGGGCGGGCAATGAGCAGTTCTTC. This gives the protein CSVMWRGAGNEQFF.

The chain carries TRBV5-1 and TRBJ1-6; no clear D gene. Looked up from germline, CDR1 is SGHRS and CDR2 is YFSETQ. V shed 7 bases and J shed 4 bases, with 9 bases lying between them. The length of the CDR3 is 13 residues. CDR3 amino acids: CASSGGYNSPLHF. The CDR3 DNA reads as TGCGCCAGCTCGGGCGGTTATAATTCACCCCTCCACTTT.

The genes are TRBV9 and TRBJ1-2, with D unclear. From germline, CDR1 is SGDLS and CDR2 YYNGEE. V lost 0 bases, J lost 4 bases, and 13 bases lay in between. The CDR3 is 15 residues long. As DNA, the CDR3 is TGTGCCAGCAGCGTAGGTCAGTCGGCGACCTATGGCTACACCTTC. Protein: CASSVGQSATYGYTF.

A single count supports this clone. CDR3 amino acids: CASSYKGEFGNNSPLHF. CDR3 nucleotide sequence: TGTGCCAGCAGTTATAAGGGCGAGTTTGGGAATAATTCACCCCTCCACTTT. The chain has TRBV6-2 or TRBV6-3 and TRBJ1-6; D is unclear. Germline CDR1 is MNHEY and CDR2 is SVGEGT. The CDR3 totals 17 residues. V lost 3 bases and J 5 bases, leaving 17 bases between the germline ends.

The chain employs TRBV2 and TRBJ1-6, with 8 bases identical to TRBD1. Germline CDR1 reads SNHLY; CDR2 reads FYNNEI. This CDR3 has 15 amino acids. V was pared by 3 bases and J by 9 bases, with 7 bases of the junction left unmatched. This CDR3 is CASSDRGHGISPLHF. The DNA of the CDR3 is TGTGCCAGCAGTGACAGGGGGCATGGGATTTCACCCCTCCACTTT.